These 15 T cell receptor beta chains came from one sample sequenced in a study of blood T cell repertoires in COVID-19. The method was immunoSEQ multiplex PCR; TCRdb's version includes in-frame clones alone and lacks a portion of them. Of under 250,000 clones in the sample, around nine tenths were seen once. Material: peripheral blood. The receptors here all came from a woman in her fifties or sixties with acute or convalescent COVID-19.

This chain joins TRBV7-3 and TRBJ2-5; D might be TRBD2 (5 bases). Per the germline V gene, CDR1 is SGHTA and CDR2 is FQGTGA. Trimming removed 4 bases at V and 0 bases at J, with 9 bases between. The CDR3 spans 14 residues. CDR3 in DNA: TGTGCCAGCAGCTCGGGGAATTACCAAGAGACCCAGTACTTC. It translates to CASSSGNYQETQYF. Together with reference TRBV7-3 and TRBJ2-5, the CDR3 gives the full variable domain: GAGVSQTPSNKVTEKGKYVELRCDPISGHTALYWYRQSLGQGPEFLIYFQGTGAADDSGLPNDRFFAVRPEGSVSTLKIQRTERGDSAVYLCASSSGNYQETQYFGPGTRLLVL.

The chain is built from TRBV4-1 and TRBJ2-3, with unresolved D. Trimming shortened V by 2 bases and J by 3 bases, and 12 bases separated the two germline ends. The CDR3 consists of 15 residues. Looked up from germline, CDR1 is MGHRA and CDR2 is YSYEKL. CDR3 sequence reads: CASSQINRETDTQYF. As DNA, the CDR3 is TGCGCCAGCAGCCAAATAAACAGAGAAACAGATACGCAGTATTTT.

The CDR3 is CASSQPARANEKLFF. In nucleotides, the CDR3 is TGCGCCAGCAGCCAACCGGCGAGGGCTAATGAAAAACTGTTTTTT. V usage is TRBV4-1 and J usage is TRBJ1-4; D unclear. V lost 2 bases and J 3 bases, leaving 10 bases between the germline ends. Looked up from germline, CDR1 is MGHRA and CDR2 is YSYEKL. This CDR3 has 15 amino acids.

The rearrangement links TRBV3-1 (or the pseudogene TRBV3-2) to TRBJ1-4, with D perhaps matching TRBD1 (6 bases). The germline gives CDR1 LGHDT, CDR2 YNNKEL (reference sequence). The V end lost 0 bases, the J end lost 5 bases, and 13 bases lay between the germline ends. This CDR3 contains 16 residues. DNA of the CDR3: TGTGCCAGCAGCCAAGATTCAACAGGGCTGAATGAAAAACTGTTTTTT. The encoded protein is CASSQDSTGLNEKLFF.

V gene TRBV20-1 combines with J gene TRBJ1-2; maybe TRBD1 (5 bases). CDR1 and CDR2 from the germline V gene are DFQATT and SNEGSKA (reference sequence). V lost 6 bases, J lost 10 bases, and 6 bases lay in between. This CDR3 region has 8 residues. The CDR3, as DNA: TGCAGTGCCAGGGACTACACCTTC. Its protein is CSARDYTF.

The chain combines TRBV7-9 with TRBJ2-3; D perhaps matches TRBD1 (6 bases). CDR3 length: 15 amino acids. CDR1 SEHNR and CDR2 FQNEAQ come from the germline V gene (reference sequence). The germline V and J ends were trimmed by 5 bases and 1 base, with 13 bases remaining between them. This CDR3 reads CASSKGTYRTDTQYF. CDR3 DNA sequence: TGTGCCAGCAGCAAAGGGACATACCGCACAGATACGCAGTATTTT.

The chain links TRBV6-5 to TRBJ2-5, with TRBD1 identical over 7 bases. There are 14 residues in the CDR3. The V segment lost 6 bases and the J segment 1 base; nucleotides outside the gene matches: 5. Germline V gene sequence: CDR1 MNHEY, CDR2 SVGAGI. The DNA for the CDR3 is TGTGCCAGCAGCAAAGGGGGCGGCCAAGAGACCCAGTACTTC. Protein: CASSKGGGQETQYF.

This chain uses TRBV9 with TRBJ1-2; D unresolved. The CDR3 spans 15 residues. V was clipped by 0 bases and J by 6 bases, with 15 bases between them. The germline gives CDR1 SGDLS, CDR2 YYNGEE. The CDR3 loop is CASSVGAGIPDGYTF. The CDR3 DNA sequence: TGTGCCAGCAGCGTAGGGGCAGGTATCCCAGATGGCTACACCTTC.

V and J are TRBV6-1 and TRBJ2-6, with TRBD2 as a possible D gene (5 bases). Trimming took off 2 bases at V and 2 bases at J, with 13 bases between the two ends. Germline V gene lookup returns CDR1 MNHNS and CDR2 SASEGT. The CDR3 spans 17 residues. CDR3 residues: CASSERGSLTGANVLTF. The CDR3 region has the DNA TGTGCCAGCAGTGAACGGGGTTCCTTAACTGGGGCCAACGTCCTGACTTTC.

This clone was observed a handful of times. The CDR3 sequence: CASQPPGRENTGELFF. CDR3 coding DNA: TGTGCCAGCCAACCCCCCGGGAGGGAGAACACCGGGGAGCTGTTTTTT. The chain recombines TRBV7-8 with TRBJ2-2; 8 nucleotides line up with TRBD2. CDR3 length equals 16 residues. Germline assignment: CDR1 SGHVS and CDR2 FQNEAQ. V gave up 8 bases and J gave up 1 base; unmatched junction bases: 9. The whole variable domain, remainder taken from reference TRBV7-8 and TRBJ2-2, is GAGVSQSPRYKVAKRGQDVALRCDPISGHVSLFWYQQALGQGPEFLTYFQNEAQLDKSGLPSDRFFAERPEGSVSTLKIQRTQQEDSAVYLCASQPPGRENTGELFFGEGSRLTVL.

This clone turned up a few times. V usage is TRBV27 and J usage is TRBJ2-2; 10 bases fit TRBD1. Germline V CDR1 and CDR2: MNHEY, SMNVEV (reference sequence). The CDR3 spans 17 residues. Losses at the gene ends were 0 bases for V and 6 bases for J; bases not matched to a gene: 7. The CDR3, as DNA: TGTGCCAGCAGTTTATCCCGGGGGACAGGGGCAGCCGGGGAGCTGTTTTTT. Residues: CASSLSRGTGAAGELFF.

The J gene is TRBJ1-4, the V gene TRBV5-1; 7 bases agree with TRBD1. Germline CDR1 is SGHRS and CDR2 is YFSETQ. With V trimmed by 3 bases and J by 4 bases, 9 bases remained unmatched. The length of the CDR3 is 16 residues. CDR3 loop: CASSSSPGQSNEKLFF. The DNA of the CDR3 is TGCGCCAGCAGCTCCTCACCGGGACAGAGTAATGAAAAACTGTTTTTT.

The V call is TRBV7-9, the J call TRBJ1-4; 9 positions agree with TRBD1. Germline values: CDR1 SEHNR, CDR2 FQNEAQ (reference sequence). This CDR3 region has 15 residues. Trimming cost V 5 bases and J 8 bases; bases outside gene matches: 9. CDR3 in amino acids: CASSLGGQGAEKLFF. The CDR3 nucleotides are TGTGCCAGCAGCCTAGGGGGACAGGGTGCCGAAAAACTGTTTTTT.

The rearrangement joins TRBV6-5 to TRBJ2-7; 7 nucleotides agree with TRBD1. Germline assignment: CDR1 MNHEY and CDR2 SVGAGI. CDR3 length equals 16 residues. Trimming cost V 4 bases and J 4 bases; bases outside gene matches: 13. CDR3: CASSSQGQAGRYEQYF. The CDR3 coding sequence is TGTGCCAGCAGTTCCCAAGGACAGGCCGGACGGTACGAGCAGTACTTC.

This rearrangement joins TRBV28 to TRBJ2-7; D might be TRBD2 (5 bases). Trimming took 2 bases from V and 1 from J, leaving 12 bases between them. This CDR3 region has 15 residues. Germline assignment: CDR1 MDHEN and CDR2 SYDVKM. CDR3 loop: CASSLGPGSSYEQYF. The CDR3 DNA reads TGTGCCAGCAGTTTAGGGCCTGGGAGTTCCTACGAGCAGTACTTC. The entire variable domain, with the rest obtained from reference TRBV28 and TRBJ2-7, is as follows: DVKVTQSSRYLVKRTGEKVFLECVQDMDHENMFWYRQDPGLGLRLIYFSYDVKMKEKGDIPEGYSVSREKKERFSLILESASTNQTSMYLCASSLGPGSSYEQYFGPGTRLTVT.